This T cell receptor (beta chain) was found in a study of blood T cell repertoires in COVID-19. Study-level background: COVID-19 samples from acute and convalescent phases originated in the United States, Italy and Spain.

As handled by the study authors: Using reference gene primer amplification, nucleated cell counts were estimated. Profiled with immunoSEQ multiplex PCR; TCRdb holds only in-frame clones, not every one. The V and J calls and clone size were taken over from that table, and D and trimming were inferred from the DNA. The sample holds hundreds of thousands of clones, about 90% seen once. There are 15 residues in the CDR3. Deletions cut 2 bases from V and 3 bases from J, with 14 bases between. Germline lookup yields CDR1 LNHDA and CDR2 SQIVND (reference sequence). All recovered Cohort 3 donors got two negative PCRs, got clearance, or saw symptom resolution.

This sequence joins TRBV19 and TRBJ2-7, with D perhaps matching TRBD2 (5 bases). The sequenced sample consisted of PBMCs or T cells enriched from blood (not recorded which). The clonotype was recovered from a woman in her thirties who had recovered from COVID-19. The CDR3 region has the DNA TGTGCCAGTAGTATAAGAGGGCCCGCTTACTACGAGCAGTACTTC. Protein: CASSIRGPAYYEQYF.